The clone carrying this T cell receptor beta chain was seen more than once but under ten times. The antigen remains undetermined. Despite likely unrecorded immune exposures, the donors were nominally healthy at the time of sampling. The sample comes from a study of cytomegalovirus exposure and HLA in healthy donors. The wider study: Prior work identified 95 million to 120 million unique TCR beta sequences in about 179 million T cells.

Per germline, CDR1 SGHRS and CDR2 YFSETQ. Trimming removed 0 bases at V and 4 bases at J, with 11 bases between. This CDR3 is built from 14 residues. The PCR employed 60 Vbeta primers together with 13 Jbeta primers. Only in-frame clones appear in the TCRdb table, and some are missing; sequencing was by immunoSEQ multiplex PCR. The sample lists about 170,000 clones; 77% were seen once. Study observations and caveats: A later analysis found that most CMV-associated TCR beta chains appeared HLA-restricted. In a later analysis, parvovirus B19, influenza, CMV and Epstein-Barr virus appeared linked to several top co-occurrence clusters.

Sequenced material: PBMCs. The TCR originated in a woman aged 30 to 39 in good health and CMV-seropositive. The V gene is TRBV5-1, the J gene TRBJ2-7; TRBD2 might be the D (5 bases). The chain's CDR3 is CASSLEPGKYEQYF. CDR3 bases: TGCGCCAGCAGCTTGGAACCCGGGAAATACGAGCAGTACTTC.